The 3 T cell receptor beta chains given below trace back to one sample, sequenced in a study of CD8 T cells in ankylosing spondylitis (dated 2017 in TCRdb). Receptor libraries were prepared by 5' RACE. Data came from an Illumina HiSeq 2500. TCRdb redid the processing of the public reads, applying fastp at Q25 and MiXCR, and retained in-frame beta chains. CDR3 protein duplicates are merged, each entry listing the most common genes and DNA. Within this sample are about 390,000 distinct CDR3 sequences, with more than 20% of them counted one time only. Jointly, the top ten make up roughly 16% of the sample. What these receptors recognize is not known. General study outcomes and caveats: A TCR beta motif of several highly homologous amino acid variants appeared characteristic of blood from ankylosing spondylitis patients.

The specimen was blood, either unsorted or a sorted T cell fraction (not recorded which). These receptors came from a male donor with ankylosing spondylitis.

This clonotype has only a few counts. J is TRBJ2-7 and V is TRBV15; TRBD2 might be the D (6 bases). Germline-derived CDR1 and CDR2 are LNHNV and YYDKDF (reference sequence). V dropped 0 bases and J dropped 4 bases, with 10 bases sitting between them. This CDR3 comprises 14 residues. CDR3: CATSRDRAGYEQYF. The CDR3 DNA follows: TGTGCCACCAGCAGAGATAGGGCGGGATACGAGCAGTACTTC.

This clonotype was observed at least ten times. The V call is TRBV28, the J call TRBJ2-7; D call uncertain. V lost 6 bases and J 4 bases, leaving 10 bases between the germline ends. The germline gives CDR1 MDHEN, CDR2 SYDVKM. The CDR3 has 12 residues. As DNA, the CDR3 is TGTGCCAGCAGCCCCGTGGGGTACGAGCAGTACTTC. Its translation is CASSPVGYEQYF.

This clonotype turned up a few times. This chain joins TRBV6-1 and TRBJ1-1; no clear D. Germline V gene sequence: CDR1 MNHNS, CDR2 SASEGT. This CDR3 comprises 16 residues. Trimming took 0 bases from V and 1 from J, leaving 12 bases between them. The CDR3 spells CASSEAVGRRNTEAFF. CDR3 DNA sequence: TGTGCCAGCAGTGAAGCTGTAGGGCGGAGGAACACTGAAGCTTTCTTT.